These T cell receptor beta chains were read from a single sample in a study of cytomegalovirus exposure and HLA in healthy donors. Here immunoSEQ multiplex PCR was the method, and the copy in TCRdb shows in-frame clones only, minus some. The repertoire holds about 110,000 clones, with approximately 74% as singletons. Sequences were obtained from PBMCs. The receptors here all came from a woman aged 40 to 50 in good health and CMV-seropositive. The CDR3 runs from the conserved cysteine through the conserved F or W.

V: TRBV11-2; J: TRBJ2-3; CDR3: CASSSRPVSTDTQYF
V: TRBV6-1; J: TRBJ2-3; CDR3: CASSERPGGGVFTDTQYF
V: TRBV7-9; J: TRBJ2-2; CDR3: CSSSPVGGEGTGELFF
V: TRBV6-1; J: TRBJ2-1; CDR3: CASSAKGTGFRSGSYNEQFF
V: TRBV11-2; J: TRBJ2-7; CDR3: CASSLGGTAKSSYEQYF
V: TRBV7-3; J: TRBJ1-2; CDR3: CASSQGLPPHGYTF
V: TRBV9; J: TRBJ2-3; CDR3: CASSVGTSRSSTDTQYF
V: TRBV5-4; J: TRBJ2-2; CDR3: CASSLREAGELFF
V: TRBV5-1; J: TRBJ1-2; CDR3: CASSLVGGDNYGYTF
V: TRBV6-5; J: TRBJ1-6; CDR3: CASSYSQGSNSPLHF
V: TRBV7-2; J: TRBJ1-3; CDR3: CASSQRHGGRTGNTIYF
V: TRBV13; J: TRBJ2-1; CDR3: CASSFSREGGRGEQFF
V: TRBV5-1; J: TRBJ2-2; CDR3: CARGLATFSGELFF
V: TRBV30; J: TRBJ2-1; CDR3: CAWGQAHEQFF
V: TRBV27; J: TRBJ2-2; CDR3: CASSLGGRDTGELFF
V: TRBV2; J: TRBJ1-6; CDR3: CASPSEANSPLHF
V: TRBV6-1; J: TRBJ1-4; CDR3: CASSEHYRDRNEKLFF
V: TRBV6-5; J: -; CDR3: CASTPGQTYEQYF
V: TRBV6-1; J: TRBJ2-7; CDR3: CASSTTLLTYEQYF
V: TRBV5-1; J: TRBJ2-7; CDR3: CASSYRDRGLSEQYF
V: TRBV5-1; J: TRBJ2-2; CDR3: CASVGRSSPGSPNTGELFF
V: TRBV27; J: TRBJ2-7; CDR3: CASSPRGLAGDSLEQYF
V: TRBV18; J: TRBJ2-7; CDR3: CASSPPGWGGQYF
V: TRBV5-1; J: TRBJ2-1; CDR3: CASSLVGPSYNEQFF
V: TRBV2; J: TRBJ2-7; CDR3: CASSQGTYEQYF
V: TRBV15; J: TRBJ1-6; CDR3: CATSRDRGRRDSPLHF
V: TRBV18; J: TRBJ1-4; CDR3: CASSPPPGGEKLFF
V: TRBV6-5; J: TRBJ1-1; CDR3: CASSYSGGGMNTEAFF
V: TRBV27; J: TRBJ2-7; CDR3: CASSLGAGLAYEQYF
V: TRBV30; J: TRBJ1-4; CDR3: CAWSVGGEKLFF
V: TRBV6-5; J: TRBJ1-4; CDR3: CASSSTGIAEKLFF
V: TRBV18; J: TRBJ2-1; CDR3: CASSGTGSYNEQFF
V: TRBV9; J: TRBJ1-1; CDR3: CASSPHPRQVLNTEAFF
V: TRBV18; J: TRBJ1-3; CDR3: CASSPRDRASGNTIYF
V: TRBV7-9; J: TRBJ2-3; CDR3: CASSSGLAGVADTQYF
V: TRBV2; J: TRBJ1-2; CDR3: CASSEVTGSWIDGYTF
V: TRBV7-9; J: TRBJ2-5; CDR3: CASSLGVGKQETQYF